A single sample gave rise to the 31 T cell receptor beta chains below, sequenced in a study of OX40 agonist ivuxolimab in advanced cancers. Data came from immunoSEQ multiplex PCR; TCRdb stores just in-frame clones and leaves some out. The repertoire holds under 100,000 clones, with around 93% as singletons. The source was CD4+ or CD8+ T cells sorted from blood, collected in a trial of the OX40 agonist ivuxolimab. The receptors originated from an adult with an advanced solid tumor such as melanoma, head and neck, liver or kidney cancer.

This clone was recorded only once. The rearrangement links TRBV5-1 to TRBJ2-1; a weak D match, TRBD1 (6 bases). The CDR3 has 13 amino acids. Between the trimmed V and J ends, which lost 1 base and 5 bases, there was a span of 7 bases. Germline CDR1 and CDR2: SGHRS and YFSETQ. In DNA, the CDR3 is TGCGCCAGCAGCTTGACAGGGAACAATGAGCAGTTCTTC. This gives the protein CASSLTGNNEQFF. The whole variable domain, remainder taken from reference TRBV5-1 and TRBJ2-1, is KAGVTQTPRYLIKTRGQQVTLSCSPISGHRSVSWYQQTPGQGLQFLFEYFSETQRNKGNFPGRFSGRQFSNSRSEMNVSTLELGDSALYLCASSLTGNNEQFFGPGTRLTVL.

V gene TRBV21-1 combines with J gene TRBJ2-2; the table's TRBD1 call for D was not verified on the DNA. TRBV21-1 is deemed a pseudogene. This CDR3 spans 16 amino acids. Written as DNA, the CDR3 is TGTGCCAGCATCTGGAGGGTCAGGGGGAGAACCGGGGAGCTGTTTTTT. This gives the protein CASIWRVRGRTGELFF.

V usage is TRBV7-9 and J usage is TRBJ2-7; 7 bases agree with TRBD1. Germline V gives CDR1 SEHNR, CDR2 FQNEAQ (reference sequence). The CDR3 length is 15 residues. V trimming: 6 bases; J trimming: 4 bases; junction bases outside the gene matches: 12. This CDR3 reads CASSATGDSRYEQYF. CDR3 DNA: TGTGCCAGCAGTGCTACCGGGGACAGTCGGTACGAGCAGTACTTC.

This clone was detected only once. J is TRBJ2-7 and V is TRBV4-1; perhaps D is TRBD1 or TRBD2 (5 bases each). In germline, CDR1 is MGHRA, CDR2 YSYEKL. V dropped 1 base and J dropped 5 bases, with 12 bases sitting between them. The CDR3 length is 14 residues. The CDR3 DNA sequence: TGCGCCAGCAGCCAAGCCGGGACCCGCCACGAGCAGTACTTC. Translated, it gives CASSQAGTRHEQYF.

This rearrangement joins TRBV27 to TRBJ2-5, with D perhaps matching TRBD2 (5 bases). The J call may be in error: the DNA end matches TRBJ2-7 better. The germline V gene has CDR1 MNHEY and CDR2 SMNVEV (reference sequence). The CDR3 is 13 amino acids. The CDR3 loop reads CASREGSNYEQYF. The CDR3 DNA is TGTGCCAGCAGAGAGGGTTCGAACTACGAGCAGTACTTC.

This chain uses TRBV13 with TRBJ2-7; a weak D match, TRBD2 (7 bases). Trimming stripped 5 bases from V and 2 bases from J, with 16 bases between. Germline V CDR1 and CDR2: PRHDT, FYEKMQ (reference sequence). The CDR3 loop spans 15 amino acids. CDR3 sequence (DNA): TGTGCCAGCAGCCCTAGGGGGACTATTCCCTACGAGCAGTACTTC. It translates to CASSPRGTIPYEQYF.

The chain links TRBV5-8 to TRBJ1-2, with 7 nucleotides matching TRBD1. The CDR3 runs to 16 residues. J gave up 4 bases and V 6 bases, and 15 bases lay outside the gene matches. Germline V gene data show CDR1 as SGHTS and CDR2 as YDEGEE. CDR3 residues: CASTQAGTAAFYGYTF. The CDR3, as DNA: TGTGCCAGCACCCAGGCCGGGACAGCCGCCTTCTATGGCTACACCTTC.

This chain uses TRBV5-6 with TRBJ2-5; tentative D call: TRBD1 (5 bases). CDR3 length: 12 residues. Germline CDR1 SGHDT, CDR2 YYEEEE. V was pared by 1 base and J by 14 bases, with 15 bases between. The CDR3, as DNA: TGTGCCAGCAGCTTGTCTTCAGGGATCCGTTACTTC. Translated, it gives CASSLSSGIRYF.

This chain joins TRBV18 and TRBJ1-1, with no clear D. This CDR3 contains 13 residues. The V end was cut by 6 bases, the J end by 7 bases, with 15 bases between. Per germline, CDR1 KGHSH and CDR2 LQKENI. CDR3 in DNA: TGTGCCAGCTCCCCAATCCCCGAGAATGAAGCTTTCTTT. It yields the protein CASSPIPENEAFF.

The chain links TRBV5-1 to TRBJ1-2, with D uncertain. CDR3 length: 16 amino acids. V was shortened by 4 bases and J by 0 bases, with 16 bases between the two germline ends. Germline assignment: CDR1 SGHRS and CDR2 YFSETQ. The CDR3 reads CASSTDVTVANYGYTF. The CDR3 DNA is TGCGCCAGCAGCACGGACGTAACGGTAGCTAACTATGGCTACACCTTC. The full variable domain, its missing parts supplied by reference TRBV5-1 and TRBJ1-2, is KAGVTQTPRYLIKTRGQQVTLSCSPISGHRSVSWYQQTPGQGLQFLFEYFSETQRNKGNFPGRFSGRQFSNSRSEMNVSTLELGDSALYLCASSTDVTVANYGYTFGSGTRLTVV.

This sequence joins TRBV9 and TRBJ1-4; the match to TRBD1 covers 7 bases. V gave up 3 bases and J gave up 2 bases; unmatched junction bases: 7. The germline V gene encodes CDR1 SGDLS and CDR2 YYNGEE. The CDR3 length is 16 residues. The DNA of the CDR3 is TGTGCCAGCAGCGAGAACCCGGGACAGACTAATGAAAAACTGTTTTTT. Translated: CASSENPGQTNEKLFF.

The chain employs TRBV13 and TRBJ1-6, with TRBD1 matching over 7 bases. Per the germline V gene, CDR1 is PRHDT and CDR2 is FYEKMQ (reference sequence). CDR3 size: 13 residues. J lost 10 bases, V lost 7 bases, and 7 bases had no gene match. CDR3: CASTGTVGSPLHF. CDR3 bases: TGTGCCAGCACCGGGACAGTCGGATCACCCCTCCACTTT.

The rearrangement links TRBV5-1 to TRBJ1-3; TRBD1 aligns across 8 bases. Germline trimming cut 3 bases from V and 8 bases from J; bases unmatched to any gene: 10. The germline V gene encodes CDR1 SGHRS and CDR2 YFSETQ. This CDR3 region has 15 residues. As DNA, the CDR3 is TGCGCCAGCAGCTGGACGGCAGGGGGCACGGACACCATATATTTT. Its translation is CASSWTAGGTDTIYF.

V is TRBV10-3 and J is TRBJ1-5; no clear D. This CDR3 is 15 amino acids long. The germline V gene encodes CDR1 ENHRY and CDR2 SYGVKD. V was shortened by 2 bases and J by 3 bases, with 11 bases between the two germline ends. In nucleotides, the CDR3 is TGTGCCATCAGTGAGGGCCGGGTTGACAATCAGCCCCAGCATTTT. Amino acid sequence: CAISEGRVDNQPQHF.

The chain recombines TRBV6-1 with TRBJ2-3; D remains ambiguous. Trimming pared 2 bases from V and 6 bases from J, leaving 9 bases between. The germline V gene encodes CDR1 MNHNS and CDR2 SASEGT. The CDR3 is made up of 13 amino acids. The CDR3, as DNA: TGTGCCAGCAGTGAATTTTCTGTGGATACGCAGTATTTT. As protein: CASSEFSVDTQYF.

This clone was counted between two and nine times. This chain uses TRBV4-1 with TRBJ1-5; unclear D gene. The CDR3 has 13 amino acids. V gave up 3 bases and J gave up 7 bases, with 10 bases separating them. CDR1 is MGHRA and CDR2 is YSYEKL in the germline V gene. CDR3 sequence reads: CASSHDRGQPQHF. The CDR3 bases are TGCGCCAGCAGCCATGACCGGGGACAGCCCCAGCATTTT.

The J gene is TRBJ1-4, the V gene TRBV15, with D unclear. The CDR3 sequence is 15 residues long. V was shortened by 5 bases and J by 3 bases, with 13 bases between the two germline ends. Per germline, CDR1 LNHNV and CDR2 YYDKDF (reference sequence). CDR3 nucleotides: TGTGCCACCAGCTCAACCCGCGGACCTAATGAAAAACTGTTTTTT. It encodes CATSSTRGPNEKLFF. Together with reference TRBV15 and TRBJ1-4, the CDR3 gives the full variable domain: DAMVIQNPRYQVTQFGKPVTLSCSQTLNHNVMYWYQQKSSQAPKLLFHYYDKDFNNEADTPDNFQSRRPNTSFCFLDIRSPGLGDTAMYLCATSSTRGPNEKLFFGSGTQLSVL.

The chain employs TRBV13 and TRBJ2-2, with D possibly being TRBD2 (6 bases). The CDR3 spans 18 residues. Deletions cut 0 bases from V and 0 bases from J, with 14 bases between. The germline gives CDR1 PRHDT, CDR2 FYEKMQ (reference sequence). The CDR3 loop is CASSLGVIGGANTGELFF. The CDR3 DNA reads as TGTGCCAGCAGCTTAGGCGTAATTGGAGGGGCGAACACCGGGGAGCTGTTTTTT.

The rearrangement links TRBV19 to TRBJ2-7, with D perhaps given as TRBD1 or TRBD2 (5 bases each). The germline CDR1 and CDR2 sequences are LNHDA and SQIVND (reference sequence). The ends were cut back, 7 bases at V and 0 bases at J, with 16 bases in the middle. This CDR3 spans 15 amino acids. The CDR3 sequence is CASKEGQGPSYEQYF. In DNA form, the CDR3 reads TGTGCCAGTAAGGAAGGGCAGGGACCCTCCTACGAGCAGTACTTC.

The chain uses TRBV5-1 and TRBJ2-3; 10 positions agree with TRBD2. CDR1 SGHRS and CDR2 YFSETQ come from the germline V gene. The CDR3 sequence is 16 residues long. The junction had 6 bases not matched to a gene; V was cut back by 2 bases and J by 3 bases. The CDR3 DNA is TGCGCCAGCAGCTTCCTCAGCGGGGGGGTGACAGATACGCAGTATTTT. Amino acids: CASSFLSGGVTDTQYF.

This clone has a single count. The chain is built from TRBV9 and TRBJ2-7; D not certain. Germline V lookup: CDR1 SGDLS, CDR2 YYNGEE. Trimming shortened V by 0 bases and J by 2 bases, and 6 bases separated the two germline ends. This CDR3 region has 13 residues. The CDR3 DNA reads as TGTGCCAGCAGCGTAGGAGTTCCCTACGAGCAGTACTTC. Translation: CASSVGVPYEQYF.

This chain uses TRBV11-2 with TRBJ2-3, with TRBD1 matching over 9 bases. The CDR3 spans 14 residues. Germline assignment: CDR1 SGHAT and CDR2 FQNNGV. J was trimmed by 6 bases and V by 1 base; bases with no gene match: 2. This CDR3 reads CASSLAGTGDTQYF. The DNA of the CDR3 is TGTGCCAGCAGCTTAGCTGGGACAGGGGATACGCAGTATTTT. Full variable domain (rest looked up from reference TRBV11-2 and TRBJ2-3): EAGVAQSPRYKIIEKRQSVAFWCNPISGHATLYWYQQILGQGPKLLIQFQNNGVVDDSQLPKDRFSAERLKGVDSTLKIQPAKLEDSAVYLCASSLAGTGDTQYFGPGTRLTVL.

There are a few counts of this clone. The chain couples TRBV6-4 to TRBJ2-3; TRBD2 agrees at 11 bases. Germline lookup yields CDR1 MRHNA and CDR2 SNTAGT. V was clipped by 4 bases and J by 3 bases; unmatched bases: 18. CDR3 length equals 20 residues. The CDR3 DNA follows: TGTGCCAGCAGTGGTGGAACCTTACCTAGCGGGGGGCCCGGTACAGATACGCAGTATTTT. This translates into CASSGGTLPSGGPGTDTQYF.

This clone was seen just once. V is TRBV15 and J is TRBJ1-2; possible D gene TRBD1, 6 bases. Germline CDR1 is LNHNV and CDR2 is YYDKDF (reference sequence). V shed 3 bases and J shed 4 bases, with 24 bases lying between them. The length of the CDR3 is 18 residues. This CDR3 is CATSRSSGTPREVYGYTF. The CDR3 coding sequence is TGTGCCACCAGCAGGTCTTCCGGGACACCAAGAGAGGTCTATGGCTACACCTTC.

CDR3 bases: TGTGCCAGCAGCTCCACGGGACCCCTTGACGAGCAGTACTTC. Its protein is CASSSTGPLDEQYF. J is TRBJ2-7 and V is TRBV13; D could derive from TRBD1 or TRBD2 (5 bases each). The CDR3 contains 14 residues. The V gene lost 4 bases and the J gene lost 5 bases, with 15 bases spanning the gap. Germline CDR1 is PRHDT and CDR2 is FYEKMQ (reference sequence).

The chain recombines TRBV25-1 with TRBJ1-6; 8 positions match TRBD1. Germline lookup yields CDR1 MGHDK and CDR2 SYGVNS. The CDR3 runs to 15 residues. The ends lost 4 bases at V and 3 bases at J; junction bases unmatched: 2. CDR3: CASSGDRFYNSPLHF. CDR3 nucleotides: TGTGCCAGCAGTGGGGACAGGTTCTATAATTCACCCCTCCACTTT.

J is TRBJ1-2 and V is TRBV5-6; no definite D call. The germline V and J ends were trimmed by 3 bases and 5 bases, with 20 bases remaining between them. Per the germline V gene, CDR1 is SGHDT and CDR2 is YYEEEE. This CDR3 comprises 16 residues. The CDR3 region has the DNA TGTGCCAGCAGCTGGGGAAGTAACGGGATCCTGTATGGCTACACCTTC. Protein sequence: CASSWGSNGILYGYTF.

The rearrangement uses TRBV6-1 and TRBJ2-7; 9 positions match TRBD1. Unmatched junction bases numbered 4, after V lost 6 bases and J lost 4 bases. Germline lookup yields CDR1 MNHNS and CDR2 SASEGT. The CDR3 spans 13 residues. The CDR3 nucleotides are TGTGCCAGCAGACCGGGACAGGGTTACGAGCAGTACTTC. It specifies CASRPGQGYEQYF.

V is TRBV4-1 and J is TRBJ1-2; 9 bases fit TRBD1. The CDR3 is 13 residues long. V shed 4 bases, J shed 8 bases, and the junction held 5 bases outside the gene matches. Germline V gene lookup returns CDR1 MGHRA and CDR2 YSYEKL. The CDR3 reads CASSPGQGGGYTF. The DNA of the CDR3 is TGCGCCAGCAGCCCGGGACAGGGCGGCGGCTACACCTTC.

The rearrangement joins TRBV27 to TRBJ2-7, with D hard to call. The CDR3 covers 13 residues. The germline V and J ends were trimmed by 3 bases and 9 bases, with 15 bases remaining between them. Germline V gene lookup returns CDR1 MNHEY and CDR2 SMNVEV (reference sequence). CDR3 sequence reads: CASSFASQYVQYF. DNA of the CDR3: TGTGCCAGCAGTTTTGCGTCACAGTATGTGCAGTACTTC.

The rearrangement joins TRBV13 to TRBJ2-1, with D possibly TRBD1 on 6 matching bases. This CDR3 is built from 14 residues. The germline CDR1 and CDR2 sequences are PRHDT and FYEKMQ (reference sequence). Trimming stripped 6 bases from V and 7 bases from J, with 16 bases between. The CDR3 sequence: CASRQQTGLNEQFF. In nucleotides, the CDR3 is TGTGCCAGCAGACAACAGACAGGCTTAAATGAGCAGTTCTTC.